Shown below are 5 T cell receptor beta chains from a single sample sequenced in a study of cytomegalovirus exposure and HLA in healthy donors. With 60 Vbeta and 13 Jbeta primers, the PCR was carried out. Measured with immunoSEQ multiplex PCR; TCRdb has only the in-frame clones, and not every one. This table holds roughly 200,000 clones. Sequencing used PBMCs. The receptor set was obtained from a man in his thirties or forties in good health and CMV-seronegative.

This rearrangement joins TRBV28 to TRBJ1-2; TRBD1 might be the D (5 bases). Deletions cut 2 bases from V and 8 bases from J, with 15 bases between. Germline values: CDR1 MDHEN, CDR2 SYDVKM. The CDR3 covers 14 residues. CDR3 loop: CASSLGGSAWGYTF. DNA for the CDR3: TGTGCCAGCAGTTTAGGGGGGTCTGCCTGGGGCTACACCTTC.

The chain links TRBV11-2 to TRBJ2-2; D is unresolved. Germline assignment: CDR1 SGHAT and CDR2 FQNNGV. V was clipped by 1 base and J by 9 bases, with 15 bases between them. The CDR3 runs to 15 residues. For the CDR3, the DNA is TGTGCCAGCAGCTTAGTTATGTTCGGTAATTGGGAGCTGTTTTTT. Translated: CASSLVMFGNWELFF.

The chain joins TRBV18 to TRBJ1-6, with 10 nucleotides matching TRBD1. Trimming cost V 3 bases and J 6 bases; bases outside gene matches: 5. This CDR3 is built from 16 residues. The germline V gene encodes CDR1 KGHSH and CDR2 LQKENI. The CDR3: CASSPGQGSVNSPLHF. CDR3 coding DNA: TGTGCCAGCTCACCGGGACAGGGGTCTGTTAATTCACCCCTCCACTTT. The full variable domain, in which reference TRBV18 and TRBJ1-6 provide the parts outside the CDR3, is NAGVMQNPRHLVRRRGQEARLRCSPMKGHSHVYWYRQLPEEGLKFMVYLQKENIIDESGMPKERFSAEFPKEGPSILRIQQVVRGDSAAYFCASSPGQGSVNSPLHFGNGTRLTVT.

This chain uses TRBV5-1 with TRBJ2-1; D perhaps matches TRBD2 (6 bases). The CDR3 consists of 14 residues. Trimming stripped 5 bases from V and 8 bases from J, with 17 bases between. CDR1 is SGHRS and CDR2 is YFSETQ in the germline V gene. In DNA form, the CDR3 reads TGCGCCAGCAGTCCGGAGGGGTTTCGGGATGAGCAGTTCTTC. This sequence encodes CASSPEGFRDEQFF.

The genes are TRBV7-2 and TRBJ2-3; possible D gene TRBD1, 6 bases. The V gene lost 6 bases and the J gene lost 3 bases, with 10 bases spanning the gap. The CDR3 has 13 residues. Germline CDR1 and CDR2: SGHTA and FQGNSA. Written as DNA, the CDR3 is TGTGCCAGCAGTCGACAGGCAACAGATACGCAGTATTTT. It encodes CASSRQATDTQYF.